A single T cell receptor (beta chain) is shown here with its context. What it binds is not known. The data originate from a study of cytomegalovirus exposure and HLA in healthy donors. Study conclusions and caveats: In an earlier analysis, in 620 or so donors, most V segments appeared productive either ~87% or ~30% of the time. 15,000 to 20,000 TCR beta sequences were associated with HLA alleles at 0.05 false discovery rate in a later analysis. Later examination showed HLA-associated TCR beta chains had greater clonal expansion than equally common others.

Germline V gives CDR1 MGHRA, CDR2 YSYEKL. Trimming took 1 base from V and 0 from J, leaving 19 bases between them. CDR3 size: 19 residues. 13 Jbeta primers and 60 Vbeta primers were used for the PCR. Sequencing used immunoSEQ multiplex PCR; TCRdb keeps in-frame clones, though not all of them. The sample includes around 120,000 clones, about three quarters of them seen just once. The clonotype originates from a woman in her 40s in good health and CMV-seronegative. V usage is TRBV4-1 and J usage is TRBJ1-3; D is possibly TRBD1 (5 bases). The sequencing sample was made of PBMCs. The CDR3 here is CASSQGTLGLFFSGNTIYF. The CDR3 nucleotides are TGCGCCAGCAGCCAAGGGACACTGGGACTTTTTTTCTCTGGAAACACCATATATTTT.